This is a list of T cell receptor beta chains from one sample in a study of patients and donors after allogeneic stem cell transplantation. TCRdb processed the RT-PCR reads anew with MiXCR; each CDR3 protein has one entry. The profile shows 920,000 or so distinct CDR3 sequences, more than 15% of them singletons. The sample comprised blood, either unsorted or a sorted T cell fraction (not recorded which). The receptor set was obtained from a human donor who was either an allogeneic HSCT recipient or a stem cell or donor lymphocyte infusion donor (not recorded which). It is not recorded whose cells these are; they may come from a transplant donor. The CDR3 runs from the conserved cysteine through the conserved F or W. A D gene is named only where the DNA matches it firmly. Expanded clones are given a class, and other clones once, few, many or no size at all.

v_call	j_call	clone_size	cdr3_length	d_call	cdr3_nt	cdr3_aa
TRBV3-1	TRBJ2-5	NA	15	NA	TGTGCCAGCAGCCAAGCGGGGCGGATCCAAGAGACCCAGTACTTC	CASSQAGRIQETQYF
TRBV11-1	TRBJ2-3	few	18	TRBD2	TGTGCCAGCAGCCAAAGAAGACTAGCGGGGGGCCGTACAGATACGCAGTATTTT	CASSQRRLAGGRTDTQYF
TRBV27	TRBJ1-4	few	14	NA	TGTGCCAGCAGACTGGACAGCCGAAATGAAAAACTGTTTTTT	CASRLDSRNEKLFF
TRBV11-2	TRBJ2-1	NA	15	TRBD2	TGTGCCAGCAGCTCCCGACTAGCGGGGGGCCGTGAGCAGTTCTTC	CASSSRLAGGREQFF
TRBV10-3	TRBJ1-2	NA	14	NA	TGTTCCATCAGTGAGCCGACGGAGAACTATGGCTACACCTTC	CSISEPTENYGYTF
TRBV7-2	TRBJ2-7	NA	14	TRBD1	TGTGCCAGCAGCTCAAGGACAGGGGGAGTCGAGCAGTACTTC	CASSSRTGGVEQYF
TRBV20-1	TRBJ2-6	NA	14	NA	TGCAGTGCAGTTATTAGATCTGGGGCCAACGTCCTGACTTTC	CSAVIRSGANVLTF
TRBV7-2	TRBJ2-7	NA	14	NA	TGTGCCAGCAGACCCAACTTGCCCTCCTACGAGCAGTACTTC	CASRPNLPSYEQYF
TRBV7-9	TRBJ2-7	NA	17	TRBD1	TGTGCCAGCAGCGGGACAGGGGACCAACTTTTTTACTACGAGCAGTACTTC	CASSGTGDQLFYYEQYF
TRBV3-1	TRBJ2-1	NA	15	NA	TGTGCCAGCAGCCAAGATAGTGGTGGGTACAATGAGCAGTTCTTC	CASSQDSGGYNEQFF
TRBV6-5	TRBJ2-5	NA	16	TRBD2	TGTGCCAGCAGTTACTCAAGCGGGAAAGGGCAAGAGACCCAGTACTTC	CASSYSSGKGQETQYF
TRBV7-2	TRBJ1-2	NA	10	NA	TGTGCTAAAGTAGGGAATGGCTACACCTTC	CAKVGNGYTF
TRBV6-5	TRBJ2-2	few	17	NA	TGTGCCAGCAGTTCCTACCAACTAGCCCTTAACACCGGGGAGCTGTTTTTT	CASSSYQLALNTGELFF
TRBV9	TRBJ2-7	many	14	TRBD1	TGTGCCAGCAGCGTCGGGACAGGGGTCTACGAGCAGTACTTC	CASSVGTGVYEQYF
TRBV7-9	TRBJ2-5	NA	12	NA	TGTGCCAGCAGCACCCTCCTCGAGACCCAGTACTTC	CASSTLLETQYF
TRBV9	TRBJ1-5	NA	14	TRBD1	TGTGCCAGCAGCGCGGGACAGCGATATCAGCCCCAGCATTTT	CASSAGQRYQPQHF
TRBV20-1	TRBJ2-1	few	14	NA	TGCAGTGCTAGGTTGGGCAGCTCCTACAATGAGCAGTTCTTC	CSARLGSSYNEQFF
TRBV12-3/TRBV12-4	TRBJ2-1	many	15	TRBD2	TGTGCCAGCAGGAAGACTAGCGGGAGGAACAATGAGCAGTTCTTC	CASRKTSGRNNEQFF